This entry describes one T cell receptor (beta chain). These data come from a study of blood T cell repertoires in COVID-19. Study information: Researchers got acute and convalescent COVID-19 samples from the United States, Italy and Spain. T cells, B-cell-depleted T cells, or PBMCs supplied cDNA or gDNA.

V lost 4 bases and J lost 5; bases outside the gene matches: 2. This CDR3 comprises 13 residues. CDR1 ENHRY and CDR2 SYGVKD come from the germline V gene. Original methodology: Amplification of reference gene primers provided the estimated nucleated cell counts. Repertoires were generated with immunoSEQ multiplex PCR, while TCRdb's copy carries only in-frame clones and drops some. The D gene and trimming were derived from the DNA, and the V and J assignments and clone size from that table. The sample contains some 250,000 clones, approximately 87% of which appear only once. The TCR originated in a woman in her 30s with COVID-19, enrolled during active disease. Specimen: peripheral blood. This chain joins TRBV10-3 and TRBJ2-7; 10 bases line up with TRBD2. Here the CDR3 reads CAISGLAGDEQYF. For the CDR3, the DNA is TGTGCCATCAGTGGGCTAGCGGGGGACGAGCAGTACTTC.